This T cell receptor (beta chain) was obtained from a study of graft-versus-host responses after intestinal transplantation. V was cut by 4 bases and J by 10 bases, with 15 bases left in between. The germline V gene has CDR1 MGHDK and CDR2 SYGVNS. The CDR3 spans 13 residues. As concerns this clone: Its antigen is not identified.

Sequencing used immunoSEQ multiplex PCR; TCRdb keeps in-frame clones, though not all of them. This sample carries some 130,000 clones, over 85% of them seen once, and the ten largest clones take more than 0.09%. V and J are TRBV25-1 and TRBJ2-3; D not certain. This specimen consisted of unstimulated CD4+ T cells sorted from spleen or lymph node cells, obtained before intestinal transplant. This TCR was sampled from a human donor who received an intestinal transplant. Here the CDR3 reads CASSGQADRAQYF. In nucleotides, the CDR3 is TGTGCCAGCAGTGGCCAGGCCGATCGTGCGCAGTATTTT.